The 29 T cell receptor beta chains below were found in one sample sequenced in a study of CD8 T cells in Susac syndrome. Random hexamers were used to reverse transcribe roughly 0.45 to 1 ug of RNA. Each CDR3 protein is one row after TCRdb ran MiXCR on the immunoSEQ multiplex PCR reads. The sample has about 300,000 distinct CDR3 sequences, roughly 85% seen once. Sequenced material: CD8+ T cells from PBMCs. The receptors derive from a human donor with multiple sclerosis.

This chain links TRBV6-2 or TRBV6-3 with TRBJ1-5; D unresolved. The V end lost 0 bases, the J end lost 7 bases, and 10 bases lay between the germline ends. Germline V gene data show CDR1 as MNHEY and CDR2 as SVGEGT. The CDR3 contains 14 residues. CDR3 in amino acids: CASSYSGPTQPQHF. CDR3 nucleotides: TGTGCCAGCAGTTACTCTGGGCCTACGCAGCCCCAGCATTTT.

Only one count was recorded for this clonotype. V and J are TRBV6-5 and TRBJ2-1; D is possibly TRBD2 (5 bases). The V end lost 0 bases, the J end lost 7 bases, and 10 bases lay between the germline ends. Germline CDR1 MNHEY, CDR2 SVGAGI. The CDR3 is 14 residues long. CDR3 nucleotides: TGTGCCAGCAGTTACTCCCTAGCTGCGAATGAGCAGTTCTTC. This codes for CASSYSLAANEQFF.

The V call is TRBV6-2 or TRBV6-3, the J call TRBJ2-1; D not resolved. The CDR3 runs to 14 residues. The V end was cut by 2 bases, the J end by 4 bases, with 9 bases between. Germline CDR1 reads MNHEY; CDR2 reads SVGEGT. The CDR3 DNA follows: TGTGCCAGCAGTTACGAGGCGGATTACAATGAGCAGTTCTTC. Protein sequence: CASSYEADYNEQFF.

The chain links TRBV7-2 to TRBJ1-1; D remains unclear. Trimming took off 2 bases at V and 5 bases at J, with 9 bases between the two ends. The CDR3 spans 13 residues. The V gene's germline CDR1 is SGHTA and CDR2 FQGNSA. The CDR3 protein is CASSLLPLTEAFF. The CDR3 DNA is TGTGCCAGCAGCTTACTCCCCCTGACTGAAGCTTTCTTT.

This clonotype showed up just once. The J gene is TRBJ2-1, the V gene TRBV30; 11 nucleotides line up with TRBD2. The length of the CDR3 is 14 residues. Per germline, CDR1 GTSNPN and CDR2 SVGIG (reference sequence). Trimming cost V 4 bases and J 9 bases; bases outside gene matches: 8. In DNA, the CDR3 is TGTGCCTGGAATGAACTAGCGGGAGCTAGTGAGCAGTTCTTC. It encodes CAWNELAGASEQFF.

This clonotype was seen a few times. The rearrangement joins TRBV11-2 to TRBJ2-7; D not certain. Per germline, CDR1 SGHAT and CDR2 FQNNGV. The germline V and J ends were trimmed by 0 bases and 2 bases, with 11 bases remaining between them. CDR3 size: 15 residues. The DNA for the CDR3 is TGTGCCAGCAGCTTAGATACAGCGTTGGCCTACGAGCAGTACTTC. Residues: CASSLDTALAYEQYF.

The J gene is TRBJ2-2, the V gene TRBV6-2 or TRBV6-3; no clear D gene. The CDR3 is made up of 13 amino acids. V lost 0 bases and J lost 6, with 5 bases in between. Per germline, CDR1 MNHEY and CDR2 SVGEGT. The CDR3 protein is CASSYSISGELFF. CDR3 DNA sequence: TGTGCCAGCAGTTACTCAATCTCCGGGGAGCTGTTTTTT.

V usage is TRBV20-1 and J usage is TRBJ2-1, with TRBD2 matching 13 bases. J gave up 6 bases and V 3 bases, and 2 bases lay outside the gene matches. Germline-derived CDR1 and CDR2 are DFQATT and SNEGSKA (reference sequence). This CDR3 spans 14 amino acids. The CDR3 DNA is TGCAGTGCTAGGACTAGCGGGAGGACCAATGAGCAGTTCTTC. Translated, it gives CSARTSGRTNEQFF.

Concerning this clonotype itself: No DNA is shown, since the ends of the CDR3 on it are uncertain; the CDR3 is the one TCRdb lists. The chain joins TRBV29-1 to TRBJ1-1. CDR1 and CDR2 from the germline V gene are SQVTM and ANQGSEA. The CDR3 is 13 residues long, ends included. CDR3 region: CSVVFGEGTEAFF.

The chain uses TRBV28 and TRBJ2-7; D may be TRBD2 (5 bases). This CDR3 contains 15 residues. Germline CDR1 is MDHEN and CDR2 is SYDVKM. Trimming removed 6 bases from V and 2 bases from J, with 17 bases in between. CDR3 sequence (DNA): TGTGCCAGCAGCATAGGACTTAGCCAACCCTACGAGCAGTACTTC. Amino acid sequence: CASSIGLSQPYEQYF. Combining the CDR3 with reference TRBV28 and TRBJ2-7 gives the whole variable domain DVKVTQSSRYLVKRTGEKVFLECVQDMDHENMFWYRQDPGLGLRLIYFSYDVKMKEKGDIPEGYSVSREKKERFSLILESASTNQTSMYLCASSIGLSQPYEQYFGPGTRLTVT.

This clonotype has only one observation. This chain joins TRBV30 and TRBJ2-1; D is perhaps TRBD2 (6 bases). CDR3 length equals 14 residues. Trimming removed 5 bases from V and 6 bases from J, with 17 bases in between. Germline loops: CDR1 GTSNPN, CDR2 SVGIG (reference sequence). CDR3 sequence reads: CAWYAGRGPNEQFF. The CDR3 coding sequence is TGTGCCTGGTATGCGGGAAGAGGGCCCAATGAGCAGTTCTTC.

This clonotype was recorded a few times. This chain joins TRBV4-3 and TRBJ2-7; tentatively, D is TRBD1 or TRBD2 (5 bases each). V shed 3 bases and J shed 3 bases, with 18 bases lying between them. The CDR3 runs 16 residues. Germline V gene lookup returns CDR1 LGHNA and CDR2 YSLEER. The CDR3 DNA follows: TGCGCCAGCAGCCAGGATTCCCGGGACGGCCTCTACGAGCAGTACTTC. This encodes CASSQDSRDGLYEQYF.

The rearrangement uses TRBV27 and TRBJ2-7, with unresolved D. Deletions cut 2 bases from V and 4 bases from J, with 9 bases between. The germline gives CDR1 MNHEY, CDR2 SMNVEV (reference sequence). The CDR3 is made up of 13 amino acids. CDR3 region: CASSLTLVYEQYF. In DNA, the CDR3 is TGTGCCAGCAGTTTAACCCTCGTGTACGAGCAGTACTTC.

The chain carries TRBV4-3 and TRBJ2-5; D is uncertain. V was cut by 0 bases and J by 3 bases, with 5 bases left in between. Per the germline V gene, CDR1 is LGHNA and CDR2 is YSLEER. The CDR3 spans 13 residues. As DNA, the CDR3 is TGCGCCAGCAGCCAAGACTCCGAAGAGACCCAGTACTTC. As protein: CASSQDSEETQYF.

The J gene is TRBJ1-3, the V gene TRBV27; 7 nucleotides match TRBD1. Germline CDR1 reads MNHEY; CDR2 reads SMNVEV (reference sequence). The CDR3 covers 18 residues. With V trimmed by 2 bases and J by 2 bases, 12 bases remained unmatched. The CDR3 loop reads CASSLAPAQGVTGNTIYF. For the CDR3, the DNA is TGTGCCAGCAGTTTAGCCCCCGCGCAGGGGGTGACTGGAAACACCATATATTTT.

V and J are TRBV4-1 and TRBJ1-1; no clear D gene. Germline V gene data show CDR1 as MGHRA and CDR2 as YSYEKL. V lost 1 base to trimming and J lost 5 bases, with 14 bases between them. The CDR3 consists of 15 residues. The CDR3 here is CASSQVEIGGTEAFF. In nucleotides, the CDR3 is TGCGCCAGCAGCCAAGTGGAGATAGGTGGGACTGAAGCTTTCTTT.

The chain couples TRBV4-3 to TRBJ2-3; 7 bases are a match to TRBD1. Germline lookup yields CDR1 LGHNA and CDR2 YSLEER. Trimming at V came to 0 bases and at J to 6 bases, leaving 3 bases not matched to a gene. The CDR3 extends over 14 amino acids. CDR3 sequence: CASSQDGQADTQYF. The CDR3 DNA follows: TGCGCCAGCAGCCAAGATGGACAGGCGGATACGCAGTATTTT.

J is TRBJ2-1 and V is TRBV6-5; 9 bases align to TRBD2. CDR1 is MNHEY, CDR2 SVGAGI, per germline. Trimming cost V 2 bases and J 0 bases; bases outside gene matches: 17. This CDR3 region has 21 residues. This CDR3 is CASSYKIRGRLAESSYNEQFF. DNA of the CDR3: TGTGCCAGCAGTTACAAAATCCGGGGGAGACTAGCGGAGAGCTCCTACAATGAGCAGTTCTTC.

The gene calls are TRBV28 and TRBJ2-4, with D possibly matching TRBD1 (5 bases). Per the germline V gene, CDR1 is MDHEN and CDR2 is SYDVKM. V dropped 2 bases and J dropped 1 base, with 6 bases sitting between them. The length of the CDR3 is 14 residues. CDR3 amino acids: CASSLPGAKNIQYF. The CDR3, as DNA: TGTGCCAGCAGTTTACCAGGGGCCAAAAACATTCAGTACTTC.

The chain combines TRBV3-1 with TRBJ2-2; TRBD2 matches 9 bases. CDR1 is LGHDT and CDR2 is YNNKEL in the germline V gene (reference sequence). The CDR3 is 18 amino acids. V was pared by 7 bases and J by 4 bases, with 16 bases of the junction left unmatched. The CDR3 bases are TGTGCCAGCACCCAGGATAGCGGGAGCTGGGGGATCACCGGGGAGCTGTTTTTT. Translated, it gives CASTQDSGSWGITGELFF.

The chain is built from TRBV6-5 and TRBJ2-1, with 9 bases aligning to TRBD2. The CDR3 loop spans 17 amino acids. Per the germline V gene, CDR1 is MNHEY and CDR2 is SVGAGI. The trim removed 0 bases at V and 9 bases at J, leaving 12 bases unmatched. In nucleotides, the CDR3 is TGTGCCAGCAGTTACTCCCCACAGCGGGAGGTTGCAGCTGAGCAGTTCTTC. As protein: CASSYSPQREVAAEQFF.

V is TRBV2 and J is TRBJ1-2; D unclear. Deletions cut 1 base from V and 1 base from J, with 10 bases between. The CDR3 has 15 residues. Looked up from germline, CDR1 is SNHLY and CDR2 is FYNNEI. CDR3 sequence (DNA): TGTGCCAGCAGTGAAGGTCCCAGGATTAACTATGGCTACACCTTC. This encodes CASSEGPRINYGYTF.

The CDR3 loop is CSVVLGMNTEAFF. The CDR3 nucleotides read TGCAGCGTTGTTTTAGGGATGAACACTGAAGCTTTCTTT. The rearrangement links TRBV29-1 to TRBJ1-1; the D is unclear. Germline CDR1 and CDR2: SQVTM and ANQGSEA. The CDR3 has 13 amino acids. Trimming took off 4 bases at V and 0 bases at J, with 9 bases between the two ends.

As regards this clonotype: A read error may produce the germline difference seen at one junction end. The chain combines TRBV6-5 with TRBJ2-1; 8 nucleotides line up with TRBD2. The germline CDR1 and CDR2 sequences are MNHEY and SVGAGI. The CDR3 runs 15 residues. Here the CDR3 reads CASSDSGTRYNEQFF. The DNA for the CDR3 is TGTGCCAGCAGTGACTCCGGGACTAGATACAATGAGCAGTTCTTC.

This clonotype was counted only a few times. This chain uses TRBV4-2 with TRBJ2-6, with D hard to call. Germline V gene sequence: CDR1 LGHNA, CDR2 YNFKEQ. The CDR3 is made up of 15 amino acids. V gave up 1 base and J gave up 2 bases, with 6 bases separating them. CDR3 sequence: CASSQGEAGANVLTF. The CDR3 DNA reads TGTGCCAGCAGCCAAGGGGAAGCTGGGGCCAACGTCCTGACTTTC.

The chain is built from TRBV6-2 or TRBV6-3 and TRBJ1-5, with D hard to call. V was shortened by 0 bases and J by 4 bases, with 4 bases between the two germline ends. The CDR3 loop spans 13 amino acids. Germline CDR1 is MNHEY and CDR2 is SVGEGT. The CDR3 region has the DNA TGTGCCAGCAGTTACTCCGTAAATCAGCCCCAGCATTTT. Translated, it gives CASSYSVNQPQHF.

The rearrangement links TRBV28 to TRBJ2-1; no definite D call. This CDR3 is built from 14 residues. Between the trimmed V and J ends, which lost 2 bases and 4 bases, there was a span of 9 bases. In germline, CDR1 is MDHEN, CDR2 SYDVKM. For the CDR3, the DNA is TGTGCCAGCAGTTTAGCCCTCCTATACAATGAGCAGTTCTTC. It specifies CASSLALLYNEQFF.

This sequence joins TRBV7-9 and TRBJ2-7; a weak D match, TRBD1 (5 bases). Per the germline V gene, CDR1 is SEHNR and CDR2 is FQNEAQ (reference sequence). Deletions cut 7 bases from V and 7 bases from J, with 20 bases between. CDR3 size: 14 residues. CDR3 residues: CASTELQVVEEQYF. The DNA of the CDR3 is TGTGCCAGCACCGAATTACAGGTGGTGGAGGAGCAGTACTTC.

This chain uses TRBV5-6 with TRBJ2-7, with D uncertain. Per the germline V gene, CDR1 is SGHDT and CDR2 is YYEEEE. The CDR3 has 14 amino acids. Trimming removed 4 bases from V and 6 bases from J, with 17 bases in between. CDR3 in amino acids: CASSPGSSTIEQYF. The DNA for the CDR3 is TGTGCCAGCAGCCCCGGTTCAAGTACCATCGAGCAGTACTTC.